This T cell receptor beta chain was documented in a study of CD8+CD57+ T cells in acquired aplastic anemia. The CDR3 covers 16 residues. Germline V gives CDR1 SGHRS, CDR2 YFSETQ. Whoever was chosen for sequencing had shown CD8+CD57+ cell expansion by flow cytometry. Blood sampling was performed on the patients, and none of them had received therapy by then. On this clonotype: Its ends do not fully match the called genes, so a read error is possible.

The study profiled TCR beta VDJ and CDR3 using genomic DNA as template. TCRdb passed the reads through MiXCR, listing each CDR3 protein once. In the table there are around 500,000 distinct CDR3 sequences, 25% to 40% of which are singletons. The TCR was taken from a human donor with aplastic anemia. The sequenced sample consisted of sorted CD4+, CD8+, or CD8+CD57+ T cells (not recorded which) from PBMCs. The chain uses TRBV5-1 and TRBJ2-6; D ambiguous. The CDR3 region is CSSSTLSGSGANVLTF. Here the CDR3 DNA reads TGCTCCAGCAGCACCCTGTCGGGCTCTGGGGCCAACGTCCTGACTTTC.